This T cell receptor beta chain was observed in a study of OX40 agonist ivuxolimab in advanced cancers. Trimming took 2 bases from V and 0 from J, leaving 14 bases between them. Germline V gene sequence: CDR1 SEHNR, CDR2 FQNEAQ (reference sequence). The CDR3 extends over 16 amino acids. Samples of blood were obtained at baseline, on cycle 4 day 1, and on cycle 7 day 1. The repertoire was sequenced with immunoSEQ multiplex PCR; TCRdb's copy has only in-frame clones and lacks some. The sample holds 20,000 to 25,000 clones, 65% to 90% seen once. The chain joins TRBV7-9 to TRBJ2-7; weak D call: TRBD1 (6 bases). This sequence was found in an adult with an advanced solid tumor such as melanoma, head and neck, liver or kidney cancer. The input for sequencing was CD4+ or CD8+ T cells sorted from blood, taken in a trial of the OX40 agonist ivuxolimab. Written as DNA, the CDR3 is TGTGCCAGCAGCTTAACCCAGGGGCCTCTCTCCTACGAGCAGTACTTC. Encoded protein: CASSLTQGPLSYEQYF.